This T cell receptor (beta chain) was sequenced in a study of blood T cells in healthy people across ages. About the research overall: Through template switching, about one barcoded beta molecule was captured per two T cells, as measured in model experiments.

The germline V gene has CDR1 DFQATT and CDR2 SNEGSKA (reference sequence). V was shortened by 6 bases and J by 5 bases, with 16 bases between the two germline ends. CDR3 size: 13 residues. In the case of this clonotype: Its specificity is not known.

General observations from the study: More naive CD4+ cells and higher diversity marked long-lived donors relative to aged donors.

Then a second PCR, running roughly 7 to 11 cycles, was carried out with a sample-barcoded 5' primer and a J-beta primer mix. TCRdb re-called the 5' RACE reads with MiXCR, one entry per CDR3 protein. This sample has about 290,000 distinct CDR3 sequences, with roughly a quarter found just once. The receptor was derived from a woman in her 70s in good health. The chain uses TRBV20-1 and TRBJ1-1, with a weak D call TRBD1 (5 bases). Sequences were obtained from blood. In nucleotides, the CDR3 is TGCAGTGCAGACCCCGGGGGTATGACTGAAGCTTTCTTT. Translated: CSADPGGMTEAFF.